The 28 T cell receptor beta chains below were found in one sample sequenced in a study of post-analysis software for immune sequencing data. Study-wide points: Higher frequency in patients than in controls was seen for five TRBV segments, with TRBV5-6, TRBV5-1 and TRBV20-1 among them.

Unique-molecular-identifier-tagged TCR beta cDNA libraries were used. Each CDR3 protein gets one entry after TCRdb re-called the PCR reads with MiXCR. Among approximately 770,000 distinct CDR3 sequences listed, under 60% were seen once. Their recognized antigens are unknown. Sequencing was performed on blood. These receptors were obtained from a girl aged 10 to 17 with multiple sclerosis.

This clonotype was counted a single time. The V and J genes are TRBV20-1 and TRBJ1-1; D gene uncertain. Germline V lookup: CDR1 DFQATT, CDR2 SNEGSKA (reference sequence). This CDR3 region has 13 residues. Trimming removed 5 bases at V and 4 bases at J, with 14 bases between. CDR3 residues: CSAQTQFGTEAFF. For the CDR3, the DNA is TGCAGTGCTCAGACCCAGTTCGGCACTGAAGCTTTCTTT.

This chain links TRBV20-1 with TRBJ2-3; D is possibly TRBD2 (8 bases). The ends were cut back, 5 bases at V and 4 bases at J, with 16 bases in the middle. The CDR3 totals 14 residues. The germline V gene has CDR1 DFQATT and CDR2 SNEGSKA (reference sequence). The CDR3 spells CSAQRSGTADTQYF. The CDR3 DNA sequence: TGCAGTGCTCAACGTAGCGGGACAGCAGATACGCAGTATTTT.

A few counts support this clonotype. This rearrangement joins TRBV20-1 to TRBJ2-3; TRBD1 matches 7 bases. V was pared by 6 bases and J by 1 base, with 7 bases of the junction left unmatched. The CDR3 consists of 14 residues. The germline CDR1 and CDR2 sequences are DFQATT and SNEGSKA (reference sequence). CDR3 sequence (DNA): TGCAGTGCCGCCGGGACAGACCGCACAGATACGCAGTATTTT. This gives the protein CSAAGTDRTDTQYF.

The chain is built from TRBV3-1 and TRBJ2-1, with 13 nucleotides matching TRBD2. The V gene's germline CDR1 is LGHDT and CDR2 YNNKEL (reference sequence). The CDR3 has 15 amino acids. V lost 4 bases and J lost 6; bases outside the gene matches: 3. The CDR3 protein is CASSPGTSGINEQFF. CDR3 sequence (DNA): TGTGCCAGCAGCCCCGGGACTAGCGGGATCAATGAGCAGTTCTTC.

The CDR3 is CASSADREGGSGTQYF. Written as DNA, the CDR3 is TGTGCCAGCAGCGCCGACAGGGAGGGTGGATCAGGGACCCAGTACTTC. The V and J genes are TRBV9 and TRBJ2-7, with D possibly called TRBD1 or TRBD2 (7 bases each). The J call may be mistaken, given a closer DNA end match to TRBJ2-5. The CDR3 runs to 16 residues. Germline V gene data show CDR1 as SGDLS and CDR2 as YYNGEE.

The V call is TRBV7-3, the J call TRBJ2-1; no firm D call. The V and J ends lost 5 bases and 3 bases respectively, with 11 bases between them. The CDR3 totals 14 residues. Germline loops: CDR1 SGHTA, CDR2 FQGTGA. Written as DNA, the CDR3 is TGTGCCAGCAGCCCCGACGGGCTCTACAATGAGCAGTTCTTC. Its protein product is CASSPDGLYNEQFF.

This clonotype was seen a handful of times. The CDR3 nucleotides read TGTGCCAGCAGCGCCGCTCGGGGGGGGCAATATGGCTACACCTTC. It translates to CASSAARGGQYGYTF. The rearrangement uses TRBV9 and TRBJ1-2; D perhaps matches TRBD1 (6 bases). Germline CDR1 reads SGDLS; CDR2 reads YYNGEE. V was cut by 3 bases and J by 5 bases, with 17 bases left in between. The CDR3 runs 15 residues.

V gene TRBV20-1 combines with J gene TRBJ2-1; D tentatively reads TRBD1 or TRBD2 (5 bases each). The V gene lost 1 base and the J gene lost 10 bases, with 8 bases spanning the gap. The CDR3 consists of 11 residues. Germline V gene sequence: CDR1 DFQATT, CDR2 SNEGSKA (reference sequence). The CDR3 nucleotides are TGCAGTGCTAGAGGGGGGACCGAGCAGTTCTTC. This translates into CSARGGTEQFF.

DNA for the CDR3: TGTGCCTGGAGTCGGACAGGGGTGGGTGAGCAGTTCTTC. Translation gives CAWSRTGVGEQFF. The J gene is TRBJ2-1, the V gene TRBV30, with 9 bases identical to TRBD1. Per the germline V gene, CDR1 is GTSNPN and CDR2 is SVGIG (reference sequence). CDR3 length equals 13 residues. The trim removed 2 bases at V and 9 bases at J, leaving 5 bases unmatched.

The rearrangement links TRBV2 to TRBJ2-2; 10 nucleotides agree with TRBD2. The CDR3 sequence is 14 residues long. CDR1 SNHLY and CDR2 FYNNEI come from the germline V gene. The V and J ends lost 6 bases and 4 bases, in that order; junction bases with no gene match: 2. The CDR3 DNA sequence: TGTGCCAGCAGGCGGACTAGCGGCACCGGGGAGCTGTTTTTT. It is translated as CASRRTSGTGELFF.

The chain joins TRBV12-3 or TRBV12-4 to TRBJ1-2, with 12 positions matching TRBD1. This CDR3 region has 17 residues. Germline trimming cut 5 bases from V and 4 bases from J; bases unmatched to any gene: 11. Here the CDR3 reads CASSPRWDRGLGYGYTF. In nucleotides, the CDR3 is TGTGCCAGCAGTCCCCGTTGGGACAGGGGGCTAGGCTATGGCTACACCTTC.

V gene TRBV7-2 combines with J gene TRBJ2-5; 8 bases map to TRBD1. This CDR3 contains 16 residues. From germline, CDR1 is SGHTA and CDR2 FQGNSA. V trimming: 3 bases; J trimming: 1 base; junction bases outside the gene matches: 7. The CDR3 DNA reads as TGTGCCAGCAGCTTTAGGGCCACAGGGGGCCAAGAGACCCAGTACTTC. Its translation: CASSFRATGGQETQYF.

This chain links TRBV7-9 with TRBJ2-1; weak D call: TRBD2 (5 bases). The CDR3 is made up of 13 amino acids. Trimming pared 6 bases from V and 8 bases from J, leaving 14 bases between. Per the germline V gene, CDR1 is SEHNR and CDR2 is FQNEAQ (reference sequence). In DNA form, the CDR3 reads TGTGCCAGCAGGAAGGGATGGGGAGATGAGCAGTTCTTC. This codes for CASRKGWGDEQFF. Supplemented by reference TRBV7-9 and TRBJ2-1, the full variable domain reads DTGVSQNPRHKITKRGQNVTFRCDPISEHNRLYWYRQTLGQGPEFLTYFQNEAQLEKSRLLSDRFSAERPKGSFSTLEIQRTEQGDSAMYLCASRKGWGDEQFFGPGTRLTVL.

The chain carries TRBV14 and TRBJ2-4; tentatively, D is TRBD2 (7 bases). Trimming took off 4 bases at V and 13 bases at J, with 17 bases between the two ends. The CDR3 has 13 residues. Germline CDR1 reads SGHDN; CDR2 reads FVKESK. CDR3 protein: CASSRGGGTEQYF. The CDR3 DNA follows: TGTGCCAGCAGCCGAGGGGGGGGAACGGAGCAGTACTTC.

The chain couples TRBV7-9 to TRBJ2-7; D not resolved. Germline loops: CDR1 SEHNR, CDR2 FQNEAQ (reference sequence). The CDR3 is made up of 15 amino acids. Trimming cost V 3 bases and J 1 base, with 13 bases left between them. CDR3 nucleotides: TGTGCCAGCAGCTTGCCTGGCGGTTTATCCTACGAGCAGTACTTC. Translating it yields CASSLPGGLSYEQYF.

The CDR3 spells CASRPGQVDNQPQHF. The CDR3 nucleotides read TGTGCCAGCAGACCAGGACAGGTTGATAATCAGCCCCAGCATTTT. V is TRBV2 and J is TRBJ1-5; 7 nucleotides align to TRBD1. The junction had 9 bases not matched to a gene; V was cut back by 6 bases and J by 4 bases. The CDR3 runs 15 residues. Germline-derived CDR1 and CDR2 are SNHLY and FYNNEI. Together with reference TRBV2 and TRBJ1-5, the CDR3 gives the full variable domain: EPEVTQTPSHQVTQMGQEVILRCVPISNHLYFYWYRQILGQKVEFLVSFYNNEISEKSEIFDDQFSVERPDGSNFTLKIRSTKLEDSAMYFCASRPGQVDNQPQHFGDGTRLSIL.

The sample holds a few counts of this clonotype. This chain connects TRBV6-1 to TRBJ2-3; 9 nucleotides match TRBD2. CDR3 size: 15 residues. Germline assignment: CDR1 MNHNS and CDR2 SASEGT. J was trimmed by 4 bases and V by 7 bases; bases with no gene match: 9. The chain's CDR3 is CASKLTSGPPDTQYF. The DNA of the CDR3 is TGTGCCAGCAAGTTAACTAGCGGGCCGCCAGATACGCAGTATTTT.

The CDR3: CSAKLEYGGKTQYF. The CDR3 region has the DNA TGCAGTGCTAAATTGGAGTACGGAGGGAAGACCCAGTACTTC. The chain combines TRBV20-1 with TRBJ2-5; D may be TRBD2 (6 bases). The CDR3 extends over 14 amino acids. The germline V and J ends were trimmed by 4 bases and 6 bases, with 18 bases remaining between them. Germline assignment: CDR1 DFQATT and CDR2 SNEGSKA (reference sequence).

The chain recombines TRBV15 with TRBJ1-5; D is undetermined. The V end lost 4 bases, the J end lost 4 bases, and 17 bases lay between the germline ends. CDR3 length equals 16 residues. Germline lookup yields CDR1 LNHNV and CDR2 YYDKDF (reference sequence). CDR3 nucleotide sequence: TGTGCCACCAGCACTGGGCACGACCTTTGGAATCAGCCCCAGCATTTT. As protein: CATSTGHDLWNQPQHF.

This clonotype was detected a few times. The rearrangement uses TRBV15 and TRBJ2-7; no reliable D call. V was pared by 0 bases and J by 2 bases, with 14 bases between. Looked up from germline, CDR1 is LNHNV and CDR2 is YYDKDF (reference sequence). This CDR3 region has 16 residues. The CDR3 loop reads CATSRESSGVAYEQYF. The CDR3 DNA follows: TGTGCCACCAGCAGAGAATCCTCTGGGGTAGCCTACGAGCAGTACTTC.

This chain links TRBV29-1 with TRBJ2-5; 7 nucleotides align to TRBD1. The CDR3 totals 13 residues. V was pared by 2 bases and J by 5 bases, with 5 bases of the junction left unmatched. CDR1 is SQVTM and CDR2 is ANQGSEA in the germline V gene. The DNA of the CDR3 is TGCAGCGTTGAAAAGGGGGCTGGGGAGACCCAGTACTTC. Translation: CSVEKGAGETQYF.

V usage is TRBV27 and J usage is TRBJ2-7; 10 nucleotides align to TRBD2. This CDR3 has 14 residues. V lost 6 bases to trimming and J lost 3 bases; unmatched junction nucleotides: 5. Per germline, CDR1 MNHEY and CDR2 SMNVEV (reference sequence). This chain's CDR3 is CASRPSGRIYEQYF. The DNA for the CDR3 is TGTGCCAGCAGACCTAGCGGGAGAATCTACGAGCAGTACTTC.

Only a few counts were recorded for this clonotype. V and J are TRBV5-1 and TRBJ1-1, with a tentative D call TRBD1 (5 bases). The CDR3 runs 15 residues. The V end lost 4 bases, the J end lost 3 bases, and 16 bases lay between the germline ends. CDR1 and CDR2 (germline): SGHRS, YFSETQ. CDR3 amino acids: CASSQEGPDYTEAFF. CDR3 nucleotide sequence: TGCGCCAGCAGCCAAGAGGGGCCAGATTACACTGAAGCTTTCTTT.

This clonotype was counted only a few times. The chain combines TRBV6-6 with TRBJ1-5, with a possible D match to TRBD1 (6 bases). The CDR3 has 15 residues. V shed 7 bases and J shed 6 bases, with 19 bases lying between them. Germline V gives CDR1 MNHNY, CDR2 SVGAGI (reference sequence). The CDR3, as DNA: TGTGCCAGCATATTAATCGGGGGGGCTGGTCAGCCCCAGCATTTT. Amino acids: CASILIGGAGQPQHF.

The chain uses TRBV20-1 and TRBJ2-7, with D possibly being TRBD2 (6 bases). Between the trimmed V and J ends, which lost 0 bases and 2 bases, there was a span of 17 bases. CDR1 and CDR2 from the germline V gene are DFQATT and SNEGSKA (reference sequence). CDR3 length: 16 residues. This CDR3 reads CSARDPLTGDPYEQYF. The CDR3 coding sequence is TGCAGTGCTAGAGATCCGCTGACGGGAGACCCCTACGAGCAGTACTTC.

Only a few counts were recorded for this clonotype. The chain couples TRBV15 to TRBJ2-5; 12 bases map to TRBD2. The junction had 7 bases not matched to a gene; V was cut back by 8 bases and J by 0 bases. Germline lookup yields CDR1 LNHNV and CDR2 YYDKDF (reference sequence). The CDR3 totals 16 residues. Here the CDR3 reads CATSGLAGPHQETQYF. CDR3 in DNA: TGTGCCACCTCGGGACTAGCGGGCCCACACCAAGAGACCCAGTACTTC.

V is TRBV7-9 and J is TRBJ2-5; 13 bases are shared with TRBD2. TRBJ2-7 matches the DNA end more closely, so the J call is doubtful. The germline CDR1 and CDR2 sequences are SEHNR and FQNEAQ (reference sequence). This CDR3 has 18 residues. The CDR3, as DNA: TGTGCCAGCAGCTTAGACTTCGGACTAGCGGGAGTACGACTCGAGCAGTACTTC. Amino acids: CASSLDFGLAGVRLEQYF.

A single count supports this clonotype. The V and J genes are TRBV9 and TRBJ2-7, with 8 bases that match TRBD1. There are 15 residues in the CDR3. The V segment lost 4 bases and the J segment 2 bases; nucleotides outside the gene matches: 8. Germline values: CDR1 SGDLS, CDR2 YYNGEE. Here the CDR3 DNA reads TGTGCCAGCAGCCCTACCGGGACAGGTCCCTACGAGCAGTACTTC. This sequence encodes CASSPTGTGPYEQYF. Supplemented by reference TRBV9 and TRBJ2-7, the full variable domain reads DSGVTQTPKHLITATGQRVTLRCSPRSGDLSVYWYQQSLDQGLQFLIQYYNGEERAKGNILERFSAQQFPDLHSELNLSSLELGDSALYFCASSPTGTGPYEQYFGPGTRLTVT.